Shown below are 25 T cell receptor beta chains from a single sample sequenced in a study of vaccination and CD4 T cells after COVID-19. The antigens of these receptors remain unknown. Cultured CD4+ T cell DNA was sequenced using the Oncomine TCR Beta short-read assay. Each CDR3 protein gets one entry after TCRdb re-called the PCR reads with MiXCR. The sample gives several thousand distinct CDR3 sequences, approximately 20% of which show up once; roughly 9.5% is in the top ten. Indicated treatment: 10-day PBMC culture with coronavirus spike peptide pools or control peptides (ViraFEST assay). Specimen: CD4+ T cells from blood, cultured in vitro, collected after SARS-CoV-2 vaccination. Source of these receptors: a human donor who had recovered from COVID-19.

V gene TRBV4-1 combines with J gene TRBJ1-1; D uncertain. The CDR3 totals 14 residues. V was cut by 5 bases and J by 11 bases, with 21 bases left in between. In germline, CDR1 is MGHRA, CDR2 YSYEKL. The CDR3 loop reads CASSSPGRRPGAFF. CDR3 sequence (DNA): TGCGCCAGCAGCTCCCCCGGGCGGCGCCCTGGGGCTTTCTTT.

This clonotype is labeled as medium-sized. The chain combines TRBV20-1 with TRBJ2-7; D remains unclear. Looked up from germline, CDR1 is DFQATT and CDR2 is SNEGSKA (reference sequence). There are 11 residues in the CDR3. V lost 5 bases and J 7 bases, leaving 12 bases between the germline ends. CDR3 DNA sequence: TGCAGTGCTGGATCGACGGAAGAGCAGTACTTC. Amino acids: CSAGSTEEQYF.

This clonotype was observed a few times. This chain uses TRBV20-1 with TRBJ2-3, with unresolved D. Germline-derived CDR1 and CDR2 are DFQATT and SNEGSKA (reference sequence). The CDR3 loop spans 16 amino acids. Trimming left V 5 bases short and J 3 bases short, with 21 bases between. The CDR3 is CSAAIRAYWITDTQYF. CDR3 DNA: TGCAGTGCTGCCATAAGGGCATATTGGATTACAGATACGCAGTATTTT.

The genes are TRBV12-3 or TRBV12-4 and TRBJ2-5; 7 bases are shared with TRBD1. The CDR3 extends over 15 amino acids. V gave up 6 bases and J gave up 3 bases; unmatched junction bases: 10. This CDR3 reads CASSPIQGLKETQYF. The CDR3 nucleotides are TGTGCCAGCAGCCCAATACAGGGGCTCAAAGAGACCCAGTACTTC.

This clonotype counts as medium-sized. The chain links TRBV19 to TRBJ2-3; D might be TRBD1 (5 bases). The ends were cut back, 5 bases at V and 2 bases at J, with 14 bases in the middle. CDR1 and CDR2 (germline): LNHDA, SQIVND (reference sequence). The CDR3 contains 15 residues. CDR3 sequence (DNA): TGTGCCAGTAGTCCCGAGGACACGATCACAGATACGCAGTATTTT. It specifies CASSPEDTITDTQYF.

This clonotype has a count of ten or more. CDR3 nucleotide sequence: TGTGCCAGCAGTTTAGGTAGCGGGAGGGCCCAAGAGACCCAGTACTTC. Protein: CASSLGSGRAQETQYF. The rearrangement links TRBV27 to TRBJ2-5, with 11 bases aligning to TRBD2. V dropped 2 bases and J dropped 1; count of bases not matched to a gene: 3. The CDR3 loop spans 16 amino acids. CDR1 and CDR2 (germline): MNHEY, SMNVEV (reference sequence).

In its sample, this clonotype is medium-sized. V usage is TRBV7-2 and J usage is TRBJ2-5; 8 nucleotides align to TRBD1. This CDR3 is 14 amino acids long. V shed 5 bases and J 5 bases; nucleotides not matched to a gene: 7. Looked up from germline, CDR1 is SGHTA and CDR2 is FQGNSA. The CDR3 DNA reads TGTGCCAGCAGCCTAGGACAGGGCGAGGAGACCCAGTACTTC. It encodes CASSLGQGEETQYF.

As concerns this clonotype: This sequence may be a read error, since a much larger clone differs from it by one base. This chain uses TRBV20-1 with TRBJ2-1; D is ambiguous. CDR1 is DFQATT and CDR2 is SNEGSKA in the germline V gene (reference sequence). This CDR3 has 10 residues. CDR3: CSLLQYEQFF. The CDR3 DNA sequence: TGCAGCCTGCTCCAATATGAGCAGTTCTTC.

This clonotype was detected only once. The gene calls are TRBV20-1 and TRBJ2-4; weak D call: TRBD2 (6 bases). Deletions cut 0 bases from V and 7 bases from J, with 16 bases between. CDR1 and CDR2 (germline): DFQATT, SNEGSKA (reference sequence). The CDR3 consists of 15 residues. The CDR3 coding sequence is TGCAGTGCTAGAGATGGTCGGGCGGGGATTAACATTCAGTACTTC. Its translation is CSARDGRAGINIQYF.

By its share, this clonotype is medium-sized. This rearrangement joins TRBV7-2 to TRBJ2-3; TRBD2 aligns across 16 bases. Germline lookup yields CDR1 SGHTA and CDR2 FQGNSA. V was clipped by 5 bases and J by 9 bases; unmatched bases: 2. This CDR3 spans 14 amino acids. The CDR3 coding sequence is TGTGCCAGCAGCCCGGGACTAGCGGGAGGGACGCAGTATTTT. This sequence encodes CASSPGLAGGTQYF.

By proportion, this clonotype is medium-sized. The J gene is TRBJ2-5, the V gene TRBV20-1; unclear D gene. Trimming pared 5 bases from V and 7 bases from J, leaving 11 bases between. CDR1 and CDR2 (germline): DFQATT, SNEGSKA (reference sequence). There are 11 residues in the CDR3. The CDR3 sequence: CSAGPARTQYF. CDR3 DNA: TGCAGTGCTGGACCGGCTCGGACCCAGTACTTC.

This clonotype came up a few times. The chain combines TRBV4-3 with TRBJ2-7; TRBD2 is a possible D gene (5 bases). V lost 0 bases and J lost 2, with 14 bases in between. CDR1 LGHNA and CDR2 YSLEER come from the germline V gene. The CDR3 covers 16 residues. CDR3 coding DNA: TGCGCCAGCAGCCAAGATATCCTCCAGGAGGCCTACGAGCAGTACTTC. Translating gives CASSQDILQEAYEQYF.

By share of the sample, this clonotype is medium-sized. This chain connects TRBV7-2 to TRBJ2-7; D gene ambiguous. Germline V gene lookup returns CDR1 SGHTA and CDR2 FQGNSA. There are 14 residues in the CDR3. The V gene lost 5 bases and the J gene lost 4 bases, with 15 bases spanning the gap. Here the CDR3 reads CASSPQGAYYEQYF. CDR3 coding DNA: TGTGCCAGCAGCCCTCAAGGTGCTTATTACGAGCAGTACTTC.

The V call is TRBV20-1, the J call TRBJ2-2; D is uncertain. The CDR3 is 13 amino acids. Between the trimmed V and J ends, which lost 5 bases and 1 base, there was a span of 8 bases. Germline CDR1 reads DFQATT; CDR2 reads SNEGSKA (reference sequence). CDR3 protein: CSADRQNTGELFF. The DNA of the CDR3 is TGCAGTGCTGATAGACAGAACACCGGGGAGCTGTTTTTT.

This clonotype turned up a few times. The chain joins TRBV6-1 to TRBJ1-2, with 7 bases fitting TRBD1. With V trimmed by 6 bases and J by 6 bases, 7 bases remained unmatched. This CDR3 region has 13 residues. Germline V gene lookup returns CDR1 MNHNS and CDR2 SASEGT. CDR3: CASRSTGADGYTF. CDR3 sequence (DNA): TGTGCCAGCAGGTCAACAGGGGCGGATGGCTACACCTTC.

Points on this clonotype: The junction and the germline gene differ at one end; a read error may be behind it. This chain uses TRBV4-3 with TRBJ2-7; possible D gene TRBD1, 6 bases. CDR1 and CDR2 (germline): LGHNA, YSLEER. The CDR3 sequence is 13 residues long. The CDR3 is CASGQEDSYEQYF. The CDR3 DNA sequence: TGCGCCAGCGGCCAAGAGGACAGTTACGAGCAGTACTTC.

Many counts were recorded for this clonotype. The chain links TRBV28 to TRBJ2-1; 7 bases line up with TRBD2. V dropped 2 bases and J dropped 4; count of bases not matched to a gene: 5. CDR3 length equals 15 residues. Germline lookup yields CDR1 MDHEN and CDR2 SYDVKM. The CDR3 protein is CASSLSGAVYNEQFF. DNA of the CDR3: TGTGCCAGCAGTTTAAGCGGGGCAGTATACAATGAGCAGTTCTTC.

This clonotype is labeled as medium-sized. The chain recombines TRBV11-2 with TRBJ1-2, with 8 bases fitting TRBD1. V was pared by 5 bases and J by 2 bases, with 4 bases of the junction left unmatched. The CDR3 is 14 residues long. CDR1 is SGHAT, CDR2 FQNNGV, per germline. CDR3 sequence: CASSPRTGNYGYTF. DNA of the CDR3: TGTGCCAGCAGCCCCCGGACAGGGAACTATGGCTACACCTTC.

DNA of the CDR3: TGTGCCAGCACTGTAGAGGGTGAGCAGTTCTTC. Translating gives CASTVEGEQFF. The chain carries TRBV2 and TRBJ2-1; maybe TRBD2 (5 bases). The V end lost 7 bases, the J end lost 9 bases, and 10 bases lay between the germline ends. CDR3 length: 11 amino acids. Germline loops: CDR1 SNHLY, CDR2 FYNNEI.

V gene TRBV6-5 combines with J gene TRBJ2-3; D is unresolved. The germline V gene encodes CDR1 MNHEY and CDR2 SVGAGI. Trimming took 3 bases from V and 1 from J, leaving 23 bases between them. CDR3 length: 19 amino acids. The CDR3: CASSYGVGHVSQRTDTQYF. CDR3 sequence (DNA): TGTGCCAGCAGTTATGGTGTCGGCCACGTTTCTCAACGCACAGATACGCAGTATTTT.

This chain uses TRBV5-1 with TRBJ2-1; 7 nucleotides line up with TRBD2. V lost 7 bases, J lost 4 bases, and 14 bases stayed unmatched. The CDR3 is made up of 16 amino acids. The germline V gene encodes CDR1 SGHRS and CDR2 YFSETQ. CDR3 nucleotides: TGCGCCAGCGATCGGGGCGGCGGGAGCGGGTACAATGAGCAGTTCTTC. This encodes CASDRGGGSGYNEQFF.

With respect to this clonotype: The junction and the germline gene differ at one end; a read error may be behind it. This chain joins TRBV4-3 and TRBJ2-1; 11 bases are a match to TRBD2. The CDR3 extends over 16 amino acids. Per germline, CDR1 LGHNA and CDR2 YSLEER. CDR3 amino acids: CANSQDADTSGSMAVF. CDR3 DNA: TGCGCCAACAGCCAAGACGCTGATACTAGCGGGAGCATGGCGGTCTTC.

This sequence joins TRBV20-1 and TRBJ1-1, with D perhaps TRBD1 (6 bases). V was shortened by 6 bases and J by 7 bases, with 18 bases between the two germline ends. CDR3 length equals 13 residues. The V gene's germline CDR1 is DFQATT and CDR2 SNEGSKA (reference sequence). The CDR3 sequence is CSAQPNRENEAFF. The CDR3, as DNA: TGCAGTGCGCAACCCAACAGGGAGAATGAAGCTTTCTTT.

V is TRBV27 and J is TRBJ2-7; 11 nucleotides line up with TRBD2. Per germline, CDR1 MNHEY and CDR2 SMNVEV (reference sequence). This CDR3 is built from 17 residues. V gave up 2 bases and J gave up 3 bases; unmatched junction bases: 9. CDR3 sequence reads: CASSLTSGSLIYYEQYF. CDR3 nucleotide sequence: TGTGCCAGCAGTTTAACTAGCGGGAGCTTGATCTACTACGAGCAGTACTTC.

This clonotype has just a few counts. The gene calls are TRBV5-4 and TRBJ1-2; 8 positions agree with TRBD1. This CDR3 has 14 amino acids. The V gene end was trimmed by 6 bases and the J gene end by 4 bases; junction bases not matched to a gene: 8. Germline V CDR1 and CDR2: SGHNT, YYREEE (reference sequence). The chain's CDR3 is CASNPGQVSYGYTF. The CDR3 DNA sequence: TGTGCCAGCAACCCGGGACAGGTATCCTATGGCTACACCTTC. Using reference TRBV5-4 and TRBJ1-2 for the parts outside the CDR3, the full variable domain is ETGVTQSPTHLIKTRGQQVTLRCSSQSGHNTVSWYQQALGQGPQFIFQYYREEENGRGNFPPRFSGLQFPNYSSELNVNALELDDSALYLCASNPGQVSYGYTFGSGTRLTVV.